These T cell receptor beta chains were read from a single sample in a study of blood T cell repertoires in COVID-19. Using immunoSEQ multiplex PCR, the repertoire was profiled, and TCRdb retains in-frame clones only, with some absent. The data contain 250,000 to 350,000 clones, around nine tenths of them singletons. The sample taken for sequencing was peripheral blood. These receptors all stem from a woman aged 60-70 years with acute or convalescent COVID-19. CDR3s include the opening cysteine and the closing phenylalanine or tryptophan. A D gene is named only where the DNA matches it firmly. Clone size is stated in some rows and not others, as once, few, many or a class when expanded.

cdr3_nt cdr3_aa clone_size v_call d_call j_call
TGTGCCAGCAGTTTAGTCCTGACTGAAGCTTTCTTT CASSLVLTEAFF once TRBV12-3/TRBV12-4 NA TRBJ1-1
TGTGCCAGTAGTATTTACCAGGGGGCTAATGAAAAACTGTTTTTT CASSIYQGANEKLFF NA TRBV19 TRBD1 TRBJ1-4
TGTGCCAGCAGCCTTCTACAGGGCTCTGGAAACACCATATATTTT CASSLLQGSGNTIYF NA TRBV3-1/TRBV3-2 NA TRBJ1-3
TGTGCCACCAGCAGAGGGGGACAGGGGGAGAATCAGCCCCAGCATTTT CATSRGGQGENQPQHF NA TRBV15 TRBD1 TRBJ1-5
TGTGCCAGCAGCCAAGTGCAGGGTCGCGGCTACACCTTC CASSQVQGRGYTF few TRBV3-1/TRBV3-2 NA TRBJ1-2
TGTGCCAGCAGCGTGGGACAGGTCACCGGGGAGCTGTTTTTT CASSVGQVTGELFF NA TRBV9 TRBD1 TRBJ2-2
TGTGCCAGCAACCGGGAGCTCTCACCCCTCCACTTT CASNRELSPLHF NA TRBV28 NA TRBJ1-6
TGTGCCAGTAGTGCATATCGGGGAGAAGAGACCCAGTACTTC CASSAYRGEETQYF NA TRBV19 NA TRBJ2-5
TGTGCCAGCAGCCGGGGGTACGAGCAGTACTTC CASSRGYEQYF NA TRBV11-2 NA TRBJ2-7
TGTGCCAGCGGGTCGACAGTCTACAATGAGCAGTTCTTC CASGSTVYNEQFF NA TRBV14 NA TRBJ2-1
TGTGCCAGCAGTTTCGGTTCAGGGGGTCGGAATCAGCCCCAGCATTTT CASSFGSGGRNQPQHF once TRBV28 TRBD1 TRBJ1-5
TGCGCCAGCAGCGCTTCCGGGACAGGGGCTTCTGAAGCTTTCTTT CASSASGTGASEAFF NA TRBV5-1 TRBD1 TRBJ1-1
TGTGCCAGCAGCGTAGGCGGGACGGGTGAAAAACTGTTTTTT CASSVGGTGEKLFF once TRBV9 NA TRBJ1-4
TGTGCCAGCAGCTTAGAGGCAGGGGTAGGGACTGAAGCTTTCTTT CASSLEAGVGTEAFF NA TRBV7-8 NA TRBJ1-1
TGTGCCAGCAGCCCACTCCAACCGGGGTCACCCCTCCACTTT CASSPLQPGSPLHF NA TRBV5-4 NA TRBJ1-6
TGTGCCAGCAGCCTCTCCGGGACTAGCGGGTCCTACGAGCAGTACTTC CASSLSGTSGSYEQYF NA TRBV6-2/TRBV6-3 TRBD2 TRBJ2-7
TGTGCCAGCAGCATATCGGGACAGAATAATTCACCCCTCCACTTT CASSISGQNNSPLHF NA TRBV7-9 TRBD1 TRBJ1-6
TGTGCCAGCAGTTACGCGGGAGGAAACAATGAGCAGTTCTTC CASSYAGGNNEQFF NA TRBV6-6 TRBD2 TRBJ2-1
TGTGCCAGCAGTTCGATAAGATGGGGCGGAAATGAAAAACTGTTTTTT CASSSIRWGGNEKLFF NA TRBV27 NA TRBJ1-4
TGTGCCAGCAGCTCGGATTGGGAGCGTCTTTATGGCTACACCTTC CASSSDWERLYGYTF NA TRBV13 NA TRBJ1-2
TGTGCCAGCAGCTGGGACAGGGGGCGGGCTGAAAAACTGTTTTTT CASSWDRGRAEKLFF NA TRBV13 TRBD1 TRBJ1-4
TGTGCCAGCAGTTATTCCGGGACAGGGGGGAAGTTCTTC CASSYSGTGGKFF NA TRBV2 TRBD1 TRBJ2-1
TGTGCCAGCAGTACCCAGGATTCGAATGAAAAACTGTTTTTT CASSTQDSNEKLFF NA TRBV6-5 NA TRBJ1-4
TGTGCCAGTAGTAACCGACAGGGGGCAAGAACCGGGGAGCTGTTTTTT CASSNRQGARTGELFF few TRBV19 TRBD1 TRBJ2-2
TGTGCCAGCAGCTTGGAGAGACTAGCGGGAGGGGAGCAGTTCTTC CASSLERLAGGEQFF NA TRBV5-4 TRBD2 TRBJ2-1
TGTGCCAGCAGCTTGGCCCTCAGCGGGAGGACCGGGGAGCTGTTTTTT CASSLALSGRTGELFF once TRBV5-8 TRBD2 TRBJ2-2
TGTGCCAGCAGTGAAGCTTCCTCTACGGGGTCGGAGTACTTC CASSEASSTGSEYF few TRBV2 NA TRBJ2-7
TGTGCCAGCAGTTACAGGAGGGAGAGGGACAATGAGCAGTTCTTC CASSYRRERDNEQFF NA TRBV6-2/TRBV6-3 NA TRBJ2-1
TGCGCCAGCAGCCCGGACAGCAACTATGGCTACACCTTC CASSPDSNYGYTF few TRBV5-1 NA TRBJ1-2
TGTGCCGCCCAGGGGGCGCTTACAGATACGCAGTATTTT CAAQGALTDTQYF NA TRBV10-3 TRBD1 TRBJ2-3
TGTGCCAGCAGTTACCCAGGGGTGAACACTGAAGCTTTCTTT CASSYPGVNTEAFF once TRBV6-5 NA TRBJ1-1
TGTGCCAGCAGCTTAGAAGCTAGCGGGAGGGCAGAGACCCAGTACTTC CASSLEASGRAETQYF NA TRBV7-6 TRBD2 TRBJ2-5
TGTGCCAGCAGCCAGGGACAGGGGTGGAATGAGCAGTTCTTC CASSQGQGWNEQFF NA TRBV7-2 TRBD1 TRBJ2-1
TGTGCCAGCAGTTACGGTGGTTGGCTAGCGGGAAGCGGCTCCTACAATGAGCAGTTCTTC CASSYGGWLAGSGSYNEQFF NA TRBV6-2/TRBV6-3 TRBD2 TRBJ2-1
TGTGCCAGCAGCATAGGGACAGGGGTCGGCTACACCTTC CASSIGTGVGYTF once TRBV27 TRBD1 TRBJ1-2
TGTGCCACCTTCAGGACACAGAACACTGAAGCTTTCTTT CATFRTQNTEAFF NA TRBV28 NA TRBJ1-1
TGTGCCAGTAGAGGGACAGGGGGCTACGAGCAGTACTTC CASRGTGGYEQYF NA TRBV19 TRBD1 TRBJ2-7
TGTGCCAGCAGCTTGGGTAGCGGGGGGACCCAGTACTTC CASSLGSGGTQYF once TRBV12-3/TRBV12-4 TRBD2 TRBJ2-5
TGCGCCAGCAGCTTGGGAGGTCTTCAAGAGACCCAGTACTTC CASSLGGLQETQYF NA TRBV5-1 NA TRBJ2-5
TGTGCCAGTAATACAGGGTTTATATCCCACGAGCAGTACTTC CASNTGFISHEQYF NA TRBV19 NA TRBJ2-7